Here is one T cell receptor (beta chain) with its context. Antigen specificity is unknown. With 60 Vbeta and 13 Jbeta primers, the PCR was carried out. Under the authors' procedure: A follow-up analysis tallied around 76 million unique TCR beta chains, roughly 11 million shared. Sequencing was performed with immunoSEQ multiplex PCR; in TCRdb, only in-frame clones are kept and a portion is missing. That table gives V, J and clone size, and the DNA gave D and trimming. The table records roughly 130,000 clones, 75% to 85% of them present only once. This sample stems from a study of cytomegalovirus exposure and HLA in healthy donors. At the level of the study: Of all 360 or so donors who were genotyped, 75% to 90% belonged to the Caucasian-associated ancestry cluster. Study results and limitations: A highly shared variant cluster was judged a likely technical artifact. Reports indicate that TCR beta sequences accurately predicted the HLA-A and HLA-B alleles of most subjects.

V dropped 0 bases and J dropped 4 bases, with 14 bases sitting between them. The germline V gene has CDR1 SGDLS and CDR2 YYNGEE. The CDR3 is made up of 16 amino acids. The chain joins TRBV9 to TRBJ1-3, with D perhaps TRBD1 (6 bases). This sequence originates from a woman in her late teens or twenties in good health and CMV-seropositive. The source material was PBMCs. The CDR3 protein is CASSVAGGAKGNTIYF. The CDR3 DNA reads TGTGCCAGCAGCGTAGCTGGGGGGGCAAAAGGAAACACCATATATTTT.